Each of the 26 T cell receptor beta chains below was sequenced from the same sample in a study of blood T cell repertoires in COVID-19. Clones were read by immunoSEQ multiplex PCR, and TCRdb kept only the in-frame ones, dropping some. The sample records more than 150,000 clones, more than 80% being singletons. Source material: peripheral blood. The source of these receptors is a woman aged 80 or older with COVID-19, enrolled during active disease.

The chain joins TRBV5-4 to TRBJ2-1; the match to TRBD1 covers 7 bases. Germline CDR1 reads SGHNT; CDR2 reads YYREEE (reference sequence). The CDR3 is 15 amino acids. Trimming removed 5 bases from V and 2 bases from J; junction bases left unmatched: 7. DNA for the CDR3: TGTGCCAGCAGTACCGGGACAGACGCCTACAATGAGCAGTTCTTC. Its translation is CASSTGTDAYNEQFF.

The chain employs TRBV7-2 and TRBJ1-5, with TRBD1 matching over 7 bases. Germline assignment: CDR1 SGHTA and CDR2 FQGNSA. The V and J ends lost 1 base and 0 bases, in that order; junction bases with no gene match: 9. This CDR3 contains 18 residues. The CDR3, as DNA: TGTGCCAGCAGCTTAGACCAGGGGGGAAAATATAGCAATCAGCCCCAGCATTTT. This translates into CASSLDQGGKYSNQPQHF.

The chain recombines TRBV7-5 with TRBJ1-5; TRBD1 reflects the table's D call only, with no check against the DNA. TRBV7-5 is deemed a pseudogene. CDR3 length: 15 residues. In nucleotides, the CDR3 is TGTGTCAGAAGCTTACTCTTGGACAGGAGCCAGCCCCAGCATTTT. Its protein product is CVRSLLLDRSQPQHF.

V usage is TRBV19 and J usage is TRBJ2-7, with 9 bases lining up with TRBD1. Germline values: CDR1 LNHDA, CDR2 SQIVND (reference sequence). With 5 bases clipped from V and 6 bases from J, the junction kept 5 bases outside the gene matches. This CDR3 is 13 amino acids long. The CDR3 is CASSSRDRVEQYF. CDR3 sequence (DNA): TGTGCCAGTAGTTCCCGGGACAGGGTCGAGCAGTACTTC.

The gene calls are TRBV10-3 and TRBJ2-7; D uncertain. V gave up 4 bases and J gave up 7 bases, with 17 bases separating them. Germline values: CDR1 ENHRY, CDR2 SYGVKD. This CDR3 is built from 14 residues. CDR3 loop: CAISGIDSLGEQYF. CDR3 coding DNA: TGTGCCATCAGTGGAATTGACTCACTCGGGGAGCAGTACTTC.

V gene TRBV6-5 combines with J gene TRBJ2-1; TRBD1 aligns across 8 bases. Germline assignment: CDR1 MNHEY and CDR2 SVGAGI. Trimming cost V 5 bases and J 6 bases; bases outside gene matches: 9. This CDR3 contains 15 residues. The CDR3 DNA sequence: TGTGCCAGCAGTACTGACAGGGGTTACTTCAATGAGCAGTTCTTC. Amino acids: CASSTDRGYFNEQFF.

The CDR3 protein is CASSLTGRLPTDTQYF. The CDR3 nucleotides are TGTGCCAGCAGTTTAACAGGGCGACTACCCACAGATACGCAGTATTTT. The chain has TRBV27 and TRBJ2-3, with D possibly TRBD1 on 6 matching bases. This CDR3 region has 16 residues. V was clipped by 2 bases and J by 2 bases, with 14 bases between them. Germline V gives CDR1 MNHEY, CDR2 SMNVEV (reference sequence).

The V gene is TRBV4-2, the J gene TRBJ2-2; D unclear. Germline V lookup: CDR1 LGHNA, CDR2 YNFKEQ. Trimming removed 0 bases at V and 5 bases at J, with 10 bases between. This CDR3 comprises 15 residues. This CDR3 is CASSQDEASTGELFF. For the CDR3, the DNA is TGTGCCAGCAGCCAAGATGAAGCTAGTACCGGGGAGCTGTTTTTT.

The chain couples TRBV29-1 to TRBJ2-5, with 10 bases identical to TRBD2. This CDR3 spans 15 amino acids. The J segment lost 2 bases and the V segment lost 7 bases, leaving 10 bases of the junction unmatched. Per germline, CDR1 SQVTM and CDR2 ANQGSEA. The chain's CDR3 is CSAFGLAENQETQYF. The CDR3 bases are TGCAGCGCCTTCGGACTAGCGGAGAATCAAGAGACCCAGTACTTC. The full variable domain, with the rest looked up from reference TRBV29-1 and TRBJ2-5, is SAVISQKPSRDICQRGTSLTIQCQVDSQVTMMFWYRQQPGQSLTLIATANQGSEATYESGFVIDKFPISRPNLTFSTLTVSNMSPEDSSIYLCSAFGLAENQETQYFGPGTRLLVL.

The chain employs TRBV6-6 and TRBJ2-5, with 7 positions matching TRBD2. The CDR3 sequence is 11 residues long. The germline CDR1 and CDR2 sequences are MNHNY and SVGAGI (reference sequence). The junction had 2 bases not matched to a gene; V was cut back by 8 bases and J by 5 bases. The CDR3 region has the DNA TGTGCCAGCGCGCGGGGGGAGACCCAGTACTTC. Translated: CASARGETQYF.

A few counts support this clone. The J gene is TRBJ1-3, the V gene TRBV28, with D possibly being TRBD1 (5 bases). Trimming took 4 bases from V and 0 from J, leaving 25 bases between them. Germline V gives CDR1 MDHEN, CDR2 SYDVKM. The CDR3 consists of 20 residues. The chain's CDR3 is CASSSDISGLSMNSGNTIYF. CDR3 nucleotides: TGTGCCAGCAGTTCGGACATATCTGGCCTCTCTATGAACTCTGGAAACACCATATATTTT.

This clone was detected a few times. This CDR3 reads CASSRRDGENTIYF. CDR3 DNA: TGTGCCAGCAGCCGGAGGGACGGAGAAAACACCATATATTTT. The chain links TRBV3-1 (or the pseudogene TRBV3-2) to TRBJ1-3, with D perhaps TRBD1 (5 bases). CDR3 length: 14 amino acids. Germline V gene lookup returns CDR1 LGHDT and CDR2 YNNKEL (reference sequence). Trimming pared 4 bases from V and 6 bases from J, leaving 13 bases between.

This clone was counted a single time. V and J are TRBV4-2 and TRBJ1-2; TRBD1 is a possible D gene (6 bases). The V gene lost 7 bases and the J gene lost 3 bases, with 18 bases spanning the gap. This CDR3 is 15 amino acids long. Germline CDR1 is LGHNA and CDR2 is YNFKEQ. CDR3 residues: CASTRIRGSDYGYTF. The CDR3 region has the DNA TGTGCCAGCACCAGAATCAGGGGATCTGACTATGGCTACACCTTC.

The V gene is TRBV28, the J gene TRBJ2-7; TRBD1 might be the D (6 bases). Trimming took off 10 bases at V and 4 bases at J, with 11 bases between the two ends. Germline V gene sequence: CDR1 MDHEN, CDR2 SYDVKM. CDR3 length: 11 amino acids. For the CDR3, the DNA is TGTGCCACCACCACAGGGTACGAGCAGTACTTC. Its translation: CATTTGYEQYF.

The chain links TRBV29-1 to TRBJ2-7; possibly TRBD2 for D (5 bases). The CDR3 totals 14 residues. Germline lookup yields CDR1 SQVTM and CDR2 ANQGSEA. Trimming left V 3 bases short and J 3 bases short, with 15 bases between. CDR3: CSVDLGNGGYEQYF. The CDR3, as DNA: TGCAGCGTTGATTTGGGGAACGGAGGCTACGAGCAGTACTTC.

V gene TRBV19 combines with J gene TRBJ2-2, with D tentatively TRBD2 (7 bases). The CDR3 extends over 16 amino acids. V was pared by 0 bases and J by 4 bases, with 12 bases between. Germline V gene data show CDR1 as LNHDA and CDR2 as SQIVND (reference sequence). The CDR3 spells CASSIEGGRVTGELFF. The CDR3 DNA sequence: TGTGCCAGTAGTATAGAGGGGGGGCGCGTCACCGGGGAGCTGTTTTTT.

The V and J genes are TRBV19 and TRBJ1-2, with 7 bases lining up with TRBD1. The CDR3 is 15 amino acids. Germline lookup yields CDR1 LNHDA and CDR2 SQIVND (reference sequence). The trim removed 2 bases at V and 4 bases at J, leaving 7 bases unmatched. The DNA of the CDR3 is TGTGCCAGTAGTATATCCCTGGGACAGATCTATGGCTACACCTTC. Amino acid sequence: CASSISLGQIYGYTF. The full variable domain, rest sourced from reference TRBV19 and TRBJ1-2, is DGGITQSPKYLFRKEGQNVTLSCEQNLNHDAMYWYRQDPGQGLRLIYYSQIVNDFQKGDIAEGYSVSREKKESFPLTVTSAQKNPTAFYLCASSISLGQIYGYTFGSGTRLTVV.

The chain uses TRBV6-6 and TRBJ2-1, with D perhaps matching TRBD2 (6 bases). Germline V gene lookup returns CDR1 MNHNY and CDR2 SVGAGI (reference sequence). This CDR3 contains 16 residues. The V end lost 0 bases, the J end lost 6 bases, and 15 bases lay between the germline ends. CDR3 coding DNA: TGTGCCAGCAGTTACTCTGGTCTGGGAGGTGGCAATGAGCAGTTCTTC. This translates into CASSYSGLGGGNEQFF.

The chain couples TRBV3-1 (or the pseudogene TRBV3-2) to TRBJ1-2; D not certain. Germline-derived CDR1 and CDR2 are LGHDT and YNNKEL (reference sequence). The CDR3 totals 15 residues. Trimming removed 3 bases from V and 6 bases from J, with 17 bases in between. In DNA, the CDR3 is TGTGCCAGCAGCCACCAGGCGGGCCTGAGGAATGGCTACACCTTC. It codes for CASSHQAGLRNGYTF.

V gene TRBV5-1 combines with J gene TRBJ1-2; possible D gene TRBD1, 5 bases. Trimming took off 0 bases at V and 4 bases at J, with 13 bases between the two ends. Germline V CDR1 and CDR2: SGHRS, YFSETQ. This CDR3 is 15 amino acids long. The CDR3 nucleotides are TGCGCCAGCAGCTTGGAGCGACAGCCATCCTATGGCTACACCTTC. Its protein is CASSLERQPSYGYTF.

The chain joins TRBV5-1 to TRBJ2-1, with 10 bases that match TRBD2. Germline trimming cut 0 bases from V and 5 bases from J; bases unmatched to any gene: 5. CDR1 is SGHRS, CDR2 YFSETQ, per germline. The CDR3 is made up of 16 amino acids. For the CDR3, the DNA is TGCGCCAGCAGCTTGGGTCTAGCGGGGGACAACAATGAGCAGTTCTTC. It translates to CASSLGLAGDNNEQFF.

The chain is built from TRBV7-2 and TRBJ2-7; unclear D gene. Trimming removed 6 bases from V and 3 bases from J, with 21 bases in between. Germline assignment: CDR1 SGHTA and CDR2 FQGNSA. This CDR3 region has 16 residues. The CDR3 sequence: CASRPMAALTHYEQYF. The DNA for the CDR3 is TGTGCCAGCAGACCAATGGCGGCACTGACCCACTACGAGCAGTACTTC.

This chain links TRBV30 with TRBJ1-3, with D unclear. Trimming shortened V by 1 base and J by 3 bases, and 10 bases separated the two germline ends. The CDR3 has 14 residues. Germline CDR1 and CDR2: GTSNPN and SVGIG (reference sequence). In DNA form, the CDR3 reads TGTGCCTGGAGTGATCTGATAGTTGGAAACACCATATATTTT. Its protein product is CAWSDLIVGNTIYF.

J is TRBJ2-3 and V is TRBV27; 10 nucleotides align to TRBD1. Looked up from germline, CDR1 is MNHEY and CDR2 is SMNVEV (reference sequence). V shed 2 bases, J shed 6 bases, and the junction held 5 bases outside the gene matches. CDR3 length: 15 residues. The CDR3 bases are TGTGCCAGCAGTTTAATAGGGACAGGGGTGGATACGCAGTATTTT. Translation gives CASSLIGTGVDTQYF.

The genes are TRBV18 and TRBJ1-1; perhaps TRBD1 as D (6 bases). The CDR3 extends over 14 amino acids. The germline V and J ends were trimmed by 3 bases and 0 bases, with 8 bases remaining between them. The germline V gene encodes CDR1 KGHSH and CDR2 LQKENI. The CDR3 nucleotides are TGTGCCAGCTCACCGGGACATATGAACACTGAAGCTTTCTTT. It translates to CASSPGHMNTEAFF.

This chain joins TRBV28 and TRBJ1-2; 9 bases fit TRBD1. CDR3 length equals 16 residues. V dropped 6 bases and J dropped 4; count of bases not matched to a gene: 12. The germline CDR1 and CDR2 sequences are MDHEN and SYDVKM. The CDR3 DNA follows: TGTGCCAGCAGCCATAGGCCGGGACAGGGCATCTATGGCTACACCTTC. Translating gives CASSHRPGQGIYGYTF.